This T cell receptor beta chain was retrieved from a study of shared clonotypes between healthy human individuals. Study-wide points: In contrast to clonotypes shared by all four donors, non-shared clonotypes had lower generation probabilities.

Note on this clone: Its antigen is not identified.

As handled by the study authors: ImmunoSEQ output held junction-only sequences without quality scores, so filtering differed. Assay: immunoSEQ multiplex PCR; the TCRdb copy retains only in-frame clones and omits some. V and J calls and clone size are as listed in that table; D and trimming were resolved from the DNA. The sample yields under 2,500,000 clones, approximately 94% seen once. CDR1 and CDR2 (germline): SNHLY, FYNNEI. J lost 5 bases, V lost 4 bases, and 4 bases had no gene match. CDR3 length: 13 residues. The donors, all of them Caucasian adults, lived in Nashville, Tennessee. The clonotype comes from a man aged 18 to 35 in good health. The chain employs TRBV2 and TRBJ2-5, with 7 bases fitting TRBD1. Sequencing input: naive CD4+ T cells sorted from blood. The subset is: CD45RA+ positively selected. CDR3 coding DNA: TGTGCCAGCAGTGGGGACAGATTTGAGACCCAGTACTTC. Translating it yields CASSGDRFETQYF.